These 16 T cell receptor beta chains originate from one sample sequenced in a study of cytomegalovirus exposure and HLA in healthy donors. Sequencing was performed with immunoSEQ multiplex PCR; in TCRdb, only in-frame clones are kept and a portion is missing. The repertoire has about 130,000 clones, 85% to 90% of them found once; the top ten carry 5.5% to 7%. The sample was PBMCs. The receptor source for this set is a woman aged 30 to 39 in good health and CMV-seropositive.

The J gene is TRBJ1-5, the V gene TRBV18; TRBD1 is a possible D gene (6 bases). This CDR3 is built from 13 residues. Germline V gene lookup returns CDR1 KGHSH and CDR2 LQKENI. V was pared by 6 bases and J by 5 bases, with 11 bases between. In DNA form, the CDR3 reads TGTGCCAGCTCGGACAGTTTTGATCAGCCCCAGCATTTT. Amino acid sequence: CASSDSFDQPQHF.

The chain couples TRBV4-1 to TRBJ1-3; 7 bases are shared with TRBD1. V was pared by 3 bases and J by 9 bases, with 17 bases of the junction left unmatched. The germline gives CDR1 MGHRA, CDR2 YSYEKL. The CDR3 sequence is 17 residues long. Written as DNA, the CDR3 is TGCGCCAGCAGCCACGCCCCCGGGACAGAGGGGCGAAGCACCATATATTTT. Its protein is CASSHAPGTEGRSTIYF.

The J gene is TRBJ2-3, the V gene TRBV5-4; D perhaps matches TRBD2 (6 bases). This CDR3 spans 13 amino acids. Germline-derived CDR1 and CDR2 are SGHNT and YYREEE (reference sequence). Deletions cut 0 bases from V and 5 bases from J, with 7 bases between. DNA for the CDR3: TGTGCCAGCAGCTTGGACGGGGGAGATACGCAGTATTTT. It encodes CASSLDGGDTQYF.

This chain links TRBV6-6 with TRBJ1-5; D remains ambiguous. Trimming took 5 bases from V and 11 from J, leaving 19 bases between them. This CDR3 contains 14 residues. Germline values: CDR1 MNHNY, CDR2 SVGAGI (reference sequence). For the CDR3, the DNA is TGTGCCAGCAGTGAGGATAGTACGGTGTCGGCCCAGCATTTT. It codes for CASSEDSTVSAQHF.

This chain connects TRBV27 to TRBJ1-4, with TRBD1 matching over 10 bases. Germline-derived CDR1 and CDR2 are MNHEY and SMNVEV (reference sequence). The CDR3 extends over 17 amino acids. V trimming: 1 base; J trimming: 6 bases; junction bases outside the gene matches: 8. This CDR3 is CASSLFKPGQGYEKLFF. The CDR3 coding sequence is TGTGCCAGCAGTTTATTCAAACCGGGACAGGGGTATGAAAAACTGTTTTTT.

This clone was seen only a few times. V gene TRBV15 combines with J gene TRBJ1-4, with TRBD1 matching 9 bases. With 0 bases clipped from V and 5 bases from J, the junction kept 7 bases outside the gene matches. This CDR3 is built from 17 residues. Germline V gene sequence: CDR1 LNHNV, CDR2 YYDKDF (reference sequence). The CDR3 loop reads CATSRDLGTGPNEKLFF. The DNA of the CDR3 is TGTGCCACCAGCAGAGATCTCGGGACAGGGCCGAATGAAAAACTGTTTTTT.

This chain connects TRBV5-4 to TRBJ2-5, with a tentative D call TRBD1 (6 bases). The germline gives CDR1 SGHNT, CDR2 YYREEE (reference sequence). The CDR3 runs to 14 residues. Trimming removed 0 bases at V and 7 bases at J, with 13 bases between. The CDR3 sequence is CASSLGGGMGTQYF. DNA of the CDR3: TGTGCCAGCAGCTTGGGAGGGGGAATGGGGACCCAGTACTTC.

The genes are TRBV5-1 and TRBJ1-5; 7 positions match TRBD1. Germline assignment: CDR1 SGHRS and CDR2 YFSETQ. The CDR3 sequence is 14 residues long. The V and J ends lost 0 bases and 5 bases, in that order; junction bases with no gene match: 2. The CDR3 protein is CASSLVGGDQPQHF. The CDR3 DNA sequence: TGCGCCAGCAGCTTGGTAGGGGGCGATCAGCCCCAGCATTTT.

The chain joins TRBV10-3 to TRBJ2-3; the match to TRBD2 covers 11 bases. Germline V gene sequence: CDR1 ENHRY, CDR2 SYGVKD. The CDR3 covers 17 residues. The V gene end was trimmed by 0 bases and the J gene end by 4 bases; junction bases not matched to a gene: 6. CDR3 protein: CAISESVAGGGADTQYF. The CDR3 DNA follows: TGTGCCATCAGTGAGTCAGTAGCGGGAGGGGGAGCAGATACGCAGTATTTT.

This clone was seen just once. This chain uses TRBV27 with TRBJ1-5, with no clear D. The length of the CDR3 is 13 residues. Deletions cut 3 bases from V and 7 bases from J, with 10 bases between. CDR1 is MNHEY, CDR2 SMNVEV, per germline (reference sequence). DNA of the CDR3: TGTGCCAGCAGTTTCGGGGTAGCACAGCCCCAGCATTTT. As protein: CASSFGVAQPQHF.

The chain joins TRBV5-1 to TRBJ2-2; TRBD1 matches at 7 bases. The germline gives CDR1 SGHRS, CDR2 YFSETQ. The CDR3 has 18 residues. With V trimmed by 0 bases and J by 5 bases, 13 bases remained unmatched. The CDR3 DNA sequence: TGCGCCAGCAGCTTGGCCCCGTCGAGGGGGCGATATACCGGGGAGCTGTTTTTT. Translation gives CASSLAPSRGRYTGELFF.

CDR3 sequence reads: CASSQELAFYNEQFF. CDR3 DNA: TGTGCCAGCAGCCAAGAACTAGCCTTCTACAATGAGCAGTTCTTC. The chain joins TRBV4-2 to TRBJ2-1, with TRBD2 as a possible D gene (6 bases). CDR1 is LGHNA and CDR2 is YNFKEQ in the germline V gene. The CDR3 extends over 15 amino acids. The V gene lost 0 bases and the J gene lost 3 bases, with 9 bases spanning the gap.

The chain joins TRBV13 to TRBJ2-5; D may be TRBD2 (5 bases). V lost 4 bases to trimming and J lost 1 base, with 16 bases between them. The CDR3 is 16 residues long. Germline CDR1 reads PRHDT; CDR2 reads FYEKMQ (reference sequence). The CDR3 coding sequence is TGTGCCAGCAGCTCAACGGGGTCGGCCCTCCAAGAGACCCAGTACTTC. Residues: CASSSTGSALQETQYF.

The chain carries TRBV11-2 and TRBJ2-1; D unresolved. CDR1 is SGHAT and CDR2 is FQNNGV in the germline V gene. The CDR3 totals 15 residues. V was pared by 5 bases and J by 1 base, with 12 bases between. CDR3 sequence (DNA): TGTGCCAGCAGCCCCATATACGCGTCCTACAATGAGCAGTTCTTC. Translated: CASSPIYASYNEQFF. Combining the CDR3 with reference TRBV11-2 and TRBJ2-1 gives the whole variable domain EAGVAQSPRYKIIEKRQSVAFWCNPISGHATLYWYQQILGQGPKLLIQFQNNGVVDDSQLPKDRFSAERLKGVDSTLKIQPAKLEDSAVYLCASSPIYASYNEQFFGPGTRLTVL.

V and J are TRBV6-1 and TRBJ2-1; 11 nucleotides line up with TRBD2. Per the germline V gene, CDR1 is MNHNS and CDR2 is SASEGT. The CDR3 spans 15 residues. The ends lost 8 bases at V and 4 bases at J; junction bases unmatched: 7. CDR3 coding DNA: TGTGCCAGCGCTGCCGGGACTAGCGGTTACAATGAGCAGTTCTTC. Translation gives CASAAGTSGYNEQFF.

This clone was seen only a few times. The chain couples TRBV7-2 to TRBJ2-7, with TRBD2 matching over 13 bases. The V gene's germline CDR1 is SGHTA and CDR2 FQGNSA. Losses at the gene ends were 1 base for V and 3 bases for J; bases not matched to a gene: 3. The CDR3 totals 16 residues. CDR3 nucleotide sequence: TGTGCCAGCAGCTTAGTACTAGCGGGAGGGGACTACGAGCAGTACTTC. Its protein product is CASSLVLAGGDYEQYF.